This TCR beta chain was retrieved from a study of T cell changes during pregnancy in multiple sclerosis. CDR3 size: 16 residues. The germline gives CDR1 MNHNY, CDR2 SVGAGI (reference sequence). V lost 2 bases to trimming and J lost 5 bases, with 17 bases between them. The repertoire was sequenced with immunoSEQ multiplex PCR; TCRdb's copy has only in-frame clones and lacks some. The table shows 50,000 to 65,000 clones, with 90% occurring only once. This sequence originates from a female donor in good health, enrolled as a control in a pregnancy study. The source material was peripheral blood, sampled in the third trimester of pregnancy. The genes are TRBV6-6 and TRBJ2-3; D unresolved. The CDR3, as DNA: TGTGCCAGCAGTTACGCCAGAGCCCCCCCAGGAGATACGCAGTATTTT. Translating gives CASSYARAPPGDTQYF.